Detailed here is one T cell receptor beta chain. Other DNA sequences within the sample encode an identical CDR3. The V and J ends lost 2 bases and 3 bases respectively, with 7 bases between them. Per the germline V gene, CDR1 is MNHEY and CDR2 is SMNVEV (reference sequence). The CDR3 spans 13 residues. This sample is drawn from a study of PD-L1 blockade in urothelial cancer. Sample time point: peripheral blood 6 weeks after treatment start. The protocol was immunoSEQ multiplex PCR, while the TCRdb copy is restricted to in-frame clones and leaves out a portion. This table has 48,000 or so clones, roughly 86% appearing once.

The J gene is TRBJ1-1, the V gene TRBV27, with D possibly being TRBD1 (5 bases). This material consisted of PBMCs, taken around atezolizumab (anti-PD-L1) treatment. This receptor was taken from a man aged 60-69 years with urothelial cancer. The CDR3 DNA sequence: TGTGCCAGCAGTTTAGGGGGGGACACTGAAGCTTTCTTT. Encoded protein: CASSLGGDTEAFF.